This TCR beta chain was sequenced during a study of blood T cell repertoires in COVID-19. Trimming removed 1 base at V and 4 bases at J, with 10 bases between. Germline CDR1 reads LNHDA; CDR2 reads SQIVND (reference sequence). The CDR3 sequence is 15 residues long. Repertoires were generated with immunoSEQ multiplex PCR, while TCRdb's copy carries only in-frame clones and drops some. This table has 300,000 to 350,000 clones, roughly 90% appearing once. The sequenced sample consisted of peripheral blood. The chain recombines TRBV19 with TRBJ2-2; possible D gene TRBD1, 6 bases. The receptor's source is a young man with COVID-19, enrolled during active disease. The CDR3 DNA reads as TGTGCCAGTAGTATAGCTGGGGGCTTCACCGGGGAGCTGTTTTTT. This sequence encodes CASSIAGGFTGELFF.